This TCR beta chain was retrieved from a study of T cells in Graves' hyperthyroidism and ophthalmopathy. Regarding the study as a whole: Ophthalmopathy could be told apart from stable hyperthyroidism with a 13 V-J model. Blood shared most expanded thyroid clonotypes above 0.001. Onset of ophthalmopathy came a median approximately 6.5 months after the model predicted it.

The germline V gene encodes CDR1 SGDLS and CDR2 YYNGEE. Trimming took off 3 bases at V and 5 bases at J, with 11 bases between the two ends. The CDR3 is made up of 13 amino acids. TCR beta CDR3 regions were amplified from RNA transcripts. HTBI primers were used for first-round RT-PCR of the TCR CDR3. TCRdb processed the multiplex PCR reads anew with MiXCR; each CDR3 protein has one entry. The table has 650,000 to 800,000 distinct CDR3 sequences, 45% seen once. Concerning this clonotype: The antigen remains undetermined.

Sequencing was carried out using peripheral blood or thyroid tissue (not recorded which). This TCR was recovered from an adult man with Graves' disease, either hyperthyroidism or ophthalmopathy (not recorded which). The chain joins TRBV9 to TRBJ1-1; possibly TRBD1 for D (5 bases). The CDR3: CASSGGGVTEAFF. The DNA of the CDR3 is TGTGCCAGCAGCGGGGGAGGGGTAACTGAAGCTTTCTTT.